Described below is a single T cell receptor (beta chain) sequence and its context. As originally analysed: Counts of nucleated cells, estimated from reference gene primer amplification, were obtained. TCRdb keeps only in-frame clones here, not all; method: immunoSEQ multiplex PCR. V, J and clone size reflect that table, while D and trimming were determined from the DNA. The profile shows roughly 330,000 clones, 75% to 90% of them singletons. The CDR3 consists of 14 residues. Germline CDR1 SGHRS, CDR2 YFSETQ. The trim removed 1 base at V and 9 bases at J, leaving 3 bases unmatched. The sample originates from a study of blood T cell repertoires in COVID-19. In the study overall: Spain, Italy and the United States supplied samples that represented acute and convalescent COVID-19. Sample material is recorded as cDNA or gDNA derived from T cells, B-cell-depleted T cells, or PBMCs.

Participants' reported clinical history set cohort assignment. Sample: PBMCs or T cells enriched from blood (not recorded which). This TCR was recovered from a man under 40 who had recovered from COVID-19. The V call is TRBV5-1, the J call TRBJ2-1; TRBD2 agrees at 11 bases. For the CDR3, the DNA is TGCGCCAGCAGCTTGAGACTAGCGGGGACTGAGCAGTTCTTC. Its translation: CASSLRLAGTEQFF.